Presented here are 22 T cell receptor beta chains from one specimen sequenced in a study of blood T cell repertoires in COVID-19. Libraries were prepared by immunoSEQ multiplex PCR; TCRdb keeps only in-frame clonotypes and omits some of them. The table has about 39,000 clones, 70% to 90% seen once; the top ten hold approximately 9.9%. Sequences were obtained from peripheral blood. All receptors come from a human donor in a cohort sampled during active COVID-19.

This rearrangement joins TRBV10-2 to TRBJ2-1, with 10 bases identical to TRBD1. Losses at the gene ends were 2 bases for V and 4 bases for J; bases not matched to a gene: 8. This CDR3 region has 17 residues. Per the germline V gene, CDR1 is WSHSY and CDR2 is SAAADI. The CDR3 loop reads CASSEQLGTGAYNEQFF. The CDR3 DNA is TGCGCCAGCAGTGAGCAACTCGGGACAGGGGCTTACAATGAGCAGTTCTTC.

This sequence joins TRBV11-3 and TRBJ2-7, with D possibly being TRBD1 (7 bases). The CDR3 sequence is 16 residues long. Germline CDR1 SGHNT, CDR2 YENEEA. V was clipped by 7 bases and J by 5 bases, with 24 bases between them. In DNA, the CDR3 is TGTGCCAGCACCCCCTTGGAGGGGGCGAATTGGGACGAGCAGTACTTC. This sequence encodes CASTPLEGANWDEQYF. The variable domain in full, completed from reference TRBV11-3 and TRBJ2-7, reads EAGVVQSPRYKIIEKKQPVAFWCNPISGHNTLYWYLQNLGQGPELLIRYENEEAVDDSQLPKDRFSAERLKGVDSTLKIQPAELGDSAVYLCASTPLEGANWDEQYFGPGTRLTVT.

This chain connects TRBV7-2 to TRBJ2-5; 7 bases align to TRBD2. CDR1 and CDR2 (germline): SGHTA, FQGNSA. This CDR3 region has 14 residues. After removal of 1 base from V and 9 bases from J, the junction contained 8 bases not matched to a gene. The CDR3 protein is CASSLGREDRAQYF. CDR3 sequence (DNA): TGTGCCAGCAGCTTAGGACGGGAGGACCGGGCCCAGTACTTC.

The gene calls are TRBV21-1 and TRBJ2-3; the table's D call TRBD1 went unverified against the DNA. TRBV21-1 is shown as a pseudogene. This CDR3 is 16 amino acids long. The CDR3 loop reads CASSKQRDRVSDTQYF. Here the CDR3 DNA reads TGTGCCAGCAGCAAACAGCGGGACAGGGTGTCAGATACGCAGTATTTT.

This chain connects TRBV2 to TRBJ2-3; D gene ambiguous. This CDR3 spans 14 amino acids. Germline CDR1 and CDR2: SNHLY and FYNNEI. V was pared by 8 bases and J by 2 bases, with 14 bases between. CDR3 coding DNA: TGTGCCAGCCTTACCGAACTTTCCACAGATACGCAGTATTTT. This codes for CASLTELSTDTQYF.

This clone was counted a few times. The V and J genes are TRBV21-1 and TRBJ2-2; the table assigns TRBD2, which was not confirmed against the DNA. TRBV21-1 is a pseudogene segment. The CDR3 spans 11 residues. CDR3 amino acids: CASILTGELFF. The CDR3 DNA sequence: TGTGCCAGCATCCTGACCGGGGAGCTGTTTTTT.

The chain is built from TRBV3-1 (or the pseudogene TRBV3-2) and TRBJ2-7; 8 nucleotides agree with TRBD1. There are 16 residues in the CDR3. The trim removed 0 bases at V and 4 bases at J, leaving 8 bases unmatched. Germline V gene sequence: CDR1 LGHDT, CDR2 YNNKEL (reference sequence). CDR3 sequence (DNA): TGTGCCAGCAGCCAAGAAGCAGGGGGCCAGGGATACGAGCAGTACTTC. Translated: CASSQEAGGQGYEQYF.

This clone came up once. This chain uses TRBV4-2 with TRBJ2-7, with TRBD2 matching 7 bases. Looked up from germline, CDR1 is LGHNA and CDR2 is YNFKEQ. CDR3 length equals 16 residues. V shed 4 bases and J 2 bases; nucleotides not matched to a gene: 11. The CDR3 sequence is CASSPGAGEAPYEQYF. The CDR3 nucleotides are TGTGCCAGCAGCCCCGGGGCGGGGGAGGCCCCCTACGAGCAGTACTTC.

The CDR3 protein is CASSVPDIALRGYTF. The CDR3 coding sequence is TGTGCCAGTAGTGTTCCGGACATAGCCTTGAGGGGCTACACCTTC. This chain uses TRBV19 with TRBJ1-2; tentative D call: TRBD1 (5 bases). CDR1 and CDR2 from the germline V gene are LNHDA and SQIVND (reference sequence). Trimming shortened V by 5 bases and J by 8 bases, and 21 bases separated the two germline ends. There are 15 residues in the CDR3.

The chain combines TRBV6-2 or TRBV6-3 with TRBJ2-2; 13 nucleotides agree with TRBD2. J lost 4 bases, V lost 0 bases, and 5 bases had no gene match. Looked up from germline, CDR1 is MNHEY and CDR2 is SVGEGT. CDR3 length: 18 residues. The CDR3 protein is CASSYSGLAGRGTGELFF. The CDR3 DNA reads as TGTGCCAGCAGTTACTCGGGACTAGCGGGGCGGGGCACCGGGGAGCTGTTTTTT.

This CDR3 is CASSPGHSTGELFF. The CDR3 nucleotides read TGTGCCAGCAGTCCTGGACACAGCACCGGGGAGCTGTTTTTT. The gene calls are TRBV6-4 and TRBJ2-2, with TRBD1 as a possible D gene (5 bases). The CDR3 consists of 14 residues. Deletions cut 5 bases from V and 4 bases from J, with 11 bases between. CDR1 MRHNA and CDR2 SNTAGT come from the germline V gene.

CDR3 sequence: CASSPSPGANEQFF. Written as DNA, the CDR3 is TGCGCCAGCAGCCCCTCCCCAGGGGCCAATGAGCAGTTCTTC. The rearrangement uses TRBV4-1 and TRBJ2-1, with D possibly matching TRBD1 (6 bases). Germline CDR1 and CDR2: MGHRA and YSYEKL. The CDR3 contains 14 residues. The germline V and J ends were trimmed by 4 bases and 6 bases, with 13 bases remaining between them.

The chain employs TRBV6-2 or TRBV6-3 and TRBJ2-6; D perhaps matches TRBD1 (6 bases). Between the trimmed V and J ends, which lost 6 bases and 0 bases, there was a span of 12 bases. CDR3 size: 16 residues. The germline V gene has CDR1 MNHEY and CDR2 SVGEGT. CDR3 DNA sequence: TGTGCCAGCAGCCCACAGGGTCCCTCTGGGGCCAACGTCCTGACTTTC. It is translated as CASSPQGPSGANVLTF.

Concerning this clone: A read error may account for a junction end that differs from germline. This chain joins TRBV18 and TRBJ2-3; 9 bases map to TRBD1. Germline CDR1 and CDR2: KGHSH and LQKENI. The length of the CDR3 is 16 residues. CDR3 nucleotide sequence: TGTGCCAGCTCGCCACAGGGGGCGATGGGCACAGATACGCAGTATTTT. Protein sequence: CASSPQGAMGTDTQYF.

CDR3 DNA sequence: TGCGCCAGCAGCTTGGTAGCTGACACAGATACGCAGTATTTT. Translated, it gives CASSLVADTDTQYF. This chain connects TRBV5-1 to TRBJ2-3; D uncertain. Germline V lookup: CDR1 SGHRS, CDR2 YFSETQ. The CDR3 totals 14 residues. Between the trimmed V and J ends, which lost 0 bases and 2 bases, there was a span of 7 bases.

As concerns this clone: A junction boundary mismatches the germline segment, possibly from a read error. The V gene is TRBV12-3 or TRBV12-4, the J gene TRBJ1-2, with TRBD1 matching 7 bases. The CDR3 is 12 residues long. CDR3 region: CASSSGPGQKEF. In nucleotides, the CDR3 is TGTGCCAGCAGTTCGGGGCCGGGACAGAAGGAGTTC.

DNA for the CDR3: TGTGCCAGCATACAGGCAGGGCAATACGAGCAGTACTTC. The encoded protein is CASIQAGQYEQYF. The chain combines TRBV18 with TRBJ2-7, with D tentatively TRBD1 (5 bases). Per germline, CDR1 KGHSH and CDR2 LQKENI. The CDR3 has 13 residues. The V and J ends lost 8 bases and 4 bases respectively, with 15 bases between them.

This chain uses TRBV15 with TRBJ1-2, with 11 bases matching TRBD1. Losses at the gene ends were 1 base for V and 6 bases for J; bases not matched to a gene: 10. Germline-derived CDR1 and CDR2 are LNHNV and YYDKDF (reference sequence). The CDR3 loop spans 17 amino acids. The CDR3 sequence: CATSRVGTGGKYDGYTF. In DNA, the CDR3 is TGTGCCACCAGCAGAGTCGGGACAGGGGGGAAATATGATGGCTACACCTTC.

The table lists this clone with a few counts. The chain combines TRBV6-5 with TRBJ1-1; the match to TRBD1 covers 7 bases. CDR1 MNHEY and CDR2 SVGAGI come from the germline V gene. There are 13 residues in the CDR3. The junction had 4 bases not matched to a gene; V was cut back by 5 bases and J by 4 bases. DNA for the CDR3: TGTGCCAGCAGTCGCGACAGGGCCACTGAAGCTTTCTTT. Translating it yields CASSRDRATEAFF.

The chain has TRBV6-5 and TRBJ2-7, with 8 bases identical to TRBD1. V trimming: 8 bases; J trimming: 2 bases; junction bases outside the gene matches: 5. The germline gives CDR1 MNHEY, CDR2 SVGAGI. This CDR3 spans 13 amino acids. CDR3 DNA sequence: TGTGCCAGCCGTAGGGGACAGGCCTACGAGCAGTACTTC. Protein: CASRRGQAYEQYF.

The CDR3 nucleotides are TGTGCCAGCAGCCAAGTGTTTGGAGCGGAATACGAGCAGTACTTC. Translating gives CASSQVFGAEYEQYF. The V call is TRBV14, the J call TRBJ2-7; a possible D gene is TRBD2 (5 bases). The length of the CDR3 is 15 residues. CDR1 and CDR2 from the germline V gene are SGHDN and FVKESK. The V gene lost 1 base and the J gene lost 4 bases, with 14 bases spanning the gap.

The sample holds one count of this clone. V and J are TRBV19 and TRBJ1-5; 10 nucleotides agree with TRBD1. The CDR3 covers 16 residues. The germline V gene has CDR1 LNHDA and CDR2 SQIVND (reference sequence). Germline trimming cut 4 bases from V and 3 bases from J; bases unmatched to any gene: 6. The CDR3 reads CASSTSGTGVNQPQHF. CDR3 in DNA: TGTGCCAGTAGTACTTCCGGGACAGGGGTCAATCAGCCCCAGCATTTT.